This is a list of T cell receptor beta chains from one sample in a study of blood T cell repertoires in COVID-19. Profiled with immunoSEQ multiplex PCR; TCRdb holds only in-frame clones, not every one. In the table there are some 21,000 clones, around nine tenths of which are singletons. Sequences were obtained from peripheral blood. Receptor source: a human donor with acute or convalescent COVID-19. The donor label of this sample is uncertain. The CDR3 runs from the conserved cysteine through the conserved F or W. The order of the fields is clone size, D gene, J gene, V gene, CDR3 protein, CDR3 DNA. D genes are given only for firm matches. Clone size is given for some rows only: seen once, a few or many times, or a class if the clone is expanded.

clone_size: few
d_call: NA
j_call: TRBJ2-2
v_call: TRBV28
cdr3_aa: CASSLYHRAAGELFF
cdr3_nt: TGTGCCAGCAGTTTATATCACAGGGCGGCCGGGGAGCTGTTTTTT

clone_size: NA
d_call: NA
j_call: TRBJ2-3
v_call: TRBV20-1
cdr3_aa: CSASPPGTDTQYF
cdr3_nt: TGCAGTGCTAGTCCCCCCGGTACAGATACGCAGTATTTT

clone_size: few
d_call: NA
j_call: TRBJ2-7
v_call: TRBV2
cdr3_aa: CASRTLRAGEQYF
cdr3_nt: TGTGCCAGCAGGACCCTACGCGCGGGCGAGCAGTACTTC

clone_size: once
d_call: NA
j_call: TRBJ1-1
v_call: TRBV7-9
cdr3_aa: CASSPPWGRANTEAFF
cdr3_nt: TGTGCCAGCAGCCCCCCCTGGGGCAGGGCCAACACTGAAGCTTTCTTT

clone_size: once
d_call: TRBD1
j_call: TRBJ2-3
v_call: TRBV10-1
cdr3_aa: CASSGQGATDTQYF
cdr3_nt: TGCGCCAGCAGCGGACAGGGGGCCACAGATACGCAGTATTTT

clone_size: NA
d_call: TRBD1
j_call: TRBJ2-3
v_call: TRBV2
cdr3_aa: CASLLDQGAGDTQYF
cdr3_nt: TGTGCCAGCCTACTGGATCAGGGGGCGGGTGATACGCAGTATTTT

clone_size: NA
d_call: TRBD2
j_call: TRBJ2-1
v_call: TRBV5-1
cdr3_aa: CASSFGLEPYNEQFF
cdr3_nt: TGCGCCAGCAGCTTCGGACTAGAACCCTACAATGAGCAGTTCTTC

clone_size: NA
d_call: TRBD1
j_call: TRBJ2-5
v_call: TRBV19
cdr3_aa: CASSGRTGPRETQYF
cdr3_nt: TGTGCCAGTAGTGGGAGGACAGGGCCACGGGAGACCCAGTACTTC

clone_size: NA
d_call: TRBD1
j_call: TRBJ1-1
v_call: TRBV7-9
cdr3_aa: CASSPRVTGITEAFF
cdr3_nt: TGTGCCAGCAGCCCCCGAGTGACAGGGATCACTGAAGCTTTCTTT

clone_size: once
d_call: NA
j_call: TRBJ1-5
v_call: TRBV23-1
cdr3_aa: CASSQFRGDYSNQPQHF
cdr3_nt: TGCGCCAGCAGTCAATTCAGGGGCGACTATAGCAATCAGCCCCAGCATTTT

clone_size: NA
d_call: TRBD1
j_call: TRBJ2-1
v_call: TRBV4-3
cdr3_aa: CASSQDDSSDRIKFF
cdr3_nt: TGCGCCAGCAGCCAAGACGATAGTTCGGACAGGATAAAGTTCTTC

clone_size: NA
d_call: TRBD1
j_call: TRBJ2-3
v_call: TRBV19
cdr3_aa: CASSEGADTQYF
cdr3_nt: TGTGCCAGTAGTGAGGGGGCGGATACGCAGTATTTT

clone_size: NA
d_call: NA
j_call: TRBJ1-3
v_call: TRBV11-2
cdr3_aa: CASSPRGGNTIYF
cdr3_nt: TGTGCCAGCAGTCCCCGCGGGGGAAACACCATATATTTT

clone_size: NA
d_call: TRBD1
j_call: TRBJ2-7
v_call: TRBV6-5
cdr3_aa: CASSYDGTASSYEQYF
cdr3_nt: TGTGCCAGCAGTTATGACGGGACAGCGAGCTCCTACGAGCAGTACTTC

clone_size: NA
d_call: TRBD1
j_call: TRBJ1-6
v_call: TRBV4-2
cdr3_aa: CASSPGQGFVSPLHF
cdr3_nt: TGTGCCAGCAGCCCCGGACAGGGTTTCGTTTCACCCCTCCACTTT

clone_size: NA
d_call: NA
j_call: TRBJ2-7
v_call: TRBV7-2
cdr3_aa: CASSLVSQDEQYF
cdr3_nt: TGTGCCAGCAGCTTAGTTTCCCAGGACGAGCAGTACTTC

clone_size: once
d_call: TRBD2
j_call: TRBJ2-5
v_call: TRBV7-7
cdr3_aa: CASSRGSNTGETQYF
cdr3_nt: TGTGCCAGCTCGCGGGGGTCAAACACTGGGGAGACCCAGTACTTC

clone_size: once
d_call: TRBD1
j_call: TRBJ2-5
v_call: TRBV9
cdr3_aa: CASSLGDRGLETQYF
cdr3_nt: TGTGCCAGCAGCCTAGGGGACAGGGGGCTAGAGACCCAGTACTTC

clone_size: NA
d_call: TRBD2
j_call: TRBJ2-3
v_call: TRBV2
cdr3_aa: CASHTSSTSGGDTQYF
cdr3_nt: TGTGCCAGCCATACCTCTTCGACTAGCGGAGGAGATACGCAGTATTTT